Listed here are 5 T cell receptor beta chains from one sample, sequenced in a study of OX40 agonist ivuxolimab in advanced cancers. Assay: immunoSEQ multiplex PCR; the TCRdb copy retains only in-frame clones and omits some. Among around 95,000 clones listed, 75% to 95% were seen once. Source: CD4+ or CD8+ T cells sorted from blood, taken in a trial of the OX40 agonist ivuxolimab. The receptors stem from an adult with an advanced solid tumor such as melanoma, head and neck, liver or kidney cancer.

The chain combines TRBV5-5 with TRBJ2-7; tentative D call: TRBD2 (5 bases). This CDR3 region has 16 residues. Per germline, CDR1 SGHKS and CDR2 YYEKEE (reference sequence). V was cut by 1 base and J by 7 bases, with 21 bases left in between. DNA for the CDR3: TGTGCCAGCAGCTTGACAGCCGGACTCTACAACGGGGAGCAGTACTTC. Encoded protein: CASSLTAGLYNGEQYF. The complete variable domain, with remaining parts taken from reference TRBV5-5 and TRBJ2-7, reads DAGVTQSPTHLIKTRGQQVTLRCSPISGHKSVSWYQQVLGQGPQFIFQYYEKEERGRGNFPDRFSARQFPNYSSELNVNALLLGDSALYLCASSLTAGLYNGEQYFGPGTRLTVT.

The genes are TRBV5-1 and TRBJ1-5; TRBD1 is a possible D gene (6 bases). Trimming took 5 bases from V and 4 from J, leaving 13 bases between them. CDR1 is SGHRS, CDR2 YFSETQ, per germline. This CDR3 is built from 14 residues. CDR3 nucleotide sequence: TGCGCCAGCAGTTTTGGGGGGACAAATCAGCCCCAGCATTTT. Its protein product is CASSFGGTNQPQHF.

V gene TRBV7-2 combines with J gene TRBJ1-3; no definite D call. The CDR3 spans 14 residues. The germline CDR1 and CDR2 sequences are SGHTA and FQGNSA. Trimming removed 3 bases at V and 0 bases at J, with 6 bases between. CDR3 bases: TGTGCCAGCAGCTTCGTCTTCTCTGGAAACACCATATATTTT. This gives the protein CASSFVFSGNTIYF.

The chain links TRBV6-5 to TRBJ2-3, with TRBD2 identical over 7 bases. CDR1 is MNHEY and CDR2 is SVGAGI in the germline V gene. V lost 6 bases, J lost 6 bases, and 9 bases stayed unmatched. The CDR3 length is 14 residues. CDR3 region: CASRPGTKADTQYF. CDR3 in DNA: TGTGCCAGCAGACCCGGGACTAAAGCTGATACGCAGTATTTT.

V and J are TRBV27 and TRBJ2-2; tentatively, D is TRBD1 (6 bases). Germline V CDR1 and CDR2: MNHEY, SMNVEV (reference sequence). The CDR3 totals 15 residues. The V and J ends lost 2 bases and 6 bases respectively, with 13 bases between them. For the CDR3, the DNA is TGTGCCAGCAGTTTAGACAGGCAACAGCCCGGGGAGCTGTTTTTT. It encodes CASSLDRQQPGELFF.